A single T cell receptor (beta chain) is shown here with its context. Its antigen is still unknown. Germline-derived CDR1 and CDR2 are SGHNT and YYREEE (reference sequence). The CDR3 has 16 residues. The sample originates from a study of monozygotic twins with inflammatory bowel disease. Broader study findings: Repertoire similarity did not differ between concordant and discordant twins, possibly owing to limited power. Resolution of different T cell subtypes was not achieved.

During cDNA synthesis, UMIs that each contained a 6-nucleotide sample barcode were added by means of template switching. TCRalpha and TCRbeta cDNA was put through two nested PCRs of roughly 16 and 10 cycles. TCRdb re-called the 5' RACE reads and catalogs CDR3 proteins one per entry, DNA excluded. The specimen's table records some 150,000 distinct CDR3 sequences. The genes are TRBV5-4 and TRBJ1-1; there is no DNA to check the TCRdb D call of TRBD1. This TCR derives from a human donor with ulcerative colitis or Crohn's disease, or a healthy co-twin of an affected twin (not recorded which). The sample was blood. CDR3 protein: CASSLPAQGVNTEAFF.